The clone carrying this T cell receptor beta chain came up many times. The antigen is undetermined. MiXCR, run by TCRdb on the 5' RACE reads, gives a single entry per CDR3 protein. Of 500,000 to 700,000 distinct CDR3 sequences in the sample, just over 7% were seen once. The sample originates from a study of identical twins. Whole-study findings and limits: Conclusions were based on cross-sectional statistical analysis, without following the same donors. Zero-insertion analyses might be partly confounded by invariant T cells like MAIT and iNKT. Fewer insertions were carried by abundant cord blood beta clonotypes, but none was seen in memory repertoires.

This CDR3 contains 15 residues. The V end was cut by 0 bases, the J end by 4 bases, with 12 bases between. These sequences were also reported in another study, on yellow fever vaccine responses in identical twins.

The clonotype was recovered from a woman aged 18-30 years in good health. The sequenced sample was PBMCs. The rearrangement joins TRBV12-3 or TRBV12-4 to TRBJ1-2; a possible D gene is TRBD1 (5 bases). This chain's CDR3 is CASSLAGQTFYGYTF. Written as DNA, the CDR3 is TGTGCCAGCAGTTTAGCAGGACAAACGTTCTATGGCTACACCTTC.